These T cell receptor beta chains were read from a single sample in a study of technical replicates of blood from a few donors. The assay was immunoSEQ multiplex PCR, and TCRdb's table has in-frame clones only and misses some. The sample shows 60,000 to 90,000 clones, 95% to 98% of them seen only once. Sequences were obtained from T cells isolated from PBMCs. These receptors were obtained from a human donor in good health. Both conserved end residues are part of each CDR3. D genes are given only for firm matches. Rows give clone size only sometimes, using once, few, many, or a class for an expanded clone.

v_call,d_call,j_call,clone_size,cdr3_aa,cdr3_nt
TRBV9,.,TRBJ1-1,.,CASSVASNTEAFF,TGTGCCAGCAGCGTAGCGTCGAACACTGAAGCTTTCTTT
TRBV28,TRBD1,TRBJ2-1,.,CASSPPGQGYNEQFF,TGTGCCAGCAGTCCTCCGGGACAGGGGTACAATGAGCAGTTCTTC
TRBV27,TRBD1,TRBJ2-3,.,CASSAGTGGGTDTQYF,TGTGCCAGCAGTGCGGGGACAGGGGGAGGCACAGATACGCAGTATTTT
TRBV14,TRBD1,TRBJ1-1,.,CASSQDHSRQGAFF,TGTGCCAGCAGCCAAGATCATTCCAGACAGGGGGCTTTCTTT
TRBV2,TRBD2,TRBJ2-3,.,CASKLAGGFSTDTQYF,TGTGCCAGCAAACTAGCGGGAGGGTTCAGCACAGATACGCAGTATTTT
TRBV9,.,TRBJ2-5,.,CASSVVPLETQYF,TGTGCCAGCAGCGTAGTCCCGTTAGAGACCCAGTACTTC
TRBV7-6,TRBD1,TRBJ2-7,.,CASSLIKGQVPYEQYF,TGTGCCAGCAGCTTGATTAAGGGACAGGTGCCCTACGAGCAGTACTTC
TRBV9,TRBD1,TRBJ1-2,.,CASSLLDRNYGYTF,TGTGCCAGCAGCCTGCTGGACAGGAACTATGGCTACACCTTC
TRBV11-1,.,TRBJ1-1,.,CASSRTEQAEAFF,TGTGCCAGCAGCCGTACAGAACAGGCTGAAGCTTTCTTT
TRBV11-2,.,TRBJ1-1,.,CASSPSEGIEAFF,TGTGCCAGCAGCCCTAGTGAGGGTATTGAGGCTTTCTTT
TRBV30,TRBD1,TRBJ1-1,.,CAWMGQGHWEAFF,TGTGCCTGGATGGGACAGGGCCACTGGGAAGCTTTCTTT
TRBV11-3,.,TRBJ2-2,.,CASSLGTTAAPGELFF,TGTGCCAGCAGCTTAGGCACAACGGCGGCCCCCGGGGAGCTGTTTTTT
TRBV5-6,.,TRBJ2-1,.,CASSARGYYNEQFF,TGTGCCAGCTCAGCCAGGGGATATTACAATGAGCAGTTCTTC
TRBV19,.,TRBJ2-7,.,CASSEAPYGEQYF,TGTGCCAGTAGTGAAGCGCCCTACGGCGAGCAGTACTTC
TRBV28,TRBD2,TRBJ2-3,.,CASSSTTSGRGPTDTQYF,TGTGCCAGCAGTTCTACGACTAGCGGGAGAGGCCCCACAGATACGCAGTATTTT
TRBV9,TRBD2,TRBJ2-7,.,CASSVGTSGQYEQYF,TGTGCCAGCAGCGTAGGGACTAGCGGCCAGTACGAGCAGTACTTC
TRBV16,TRBD1,TRBJ2-1,.,CASSQSGQGESEQFF,TGTGCCAGCAGCCAATCAGGGCAGGGGGAGAGTGAGCAGTTCTTC
TRBV6-5,TRBD1,TRBJ1-2,.,CASSYSGTGGYGYTF,TGTGCCAGCAGTTATTCCGGGACAGGGGGCTATGGCTACACCTTC
TRBV27,.,TRBJ1-1,.,CASSFGGGMAFF,TGTGCCAGCAGTTTCGGGGGGGGGATGGCTTTCTTT
TRBV7-9,.,TRBJ1-1,once,CASSLVGGGGTEAFF,TGTGCCAGCAGCTTAGTCGGGGGTGGAGGCACTGAAGCTTTCTTT
TRBV5-4,TRBD2,TRBJ2-7,.,CASSGPGLAGLDEQYF,TGTGCCAGCAGCGGACCGGGACTAGCGGGCCTCGACGAGCAGTACTTC
TRBV9,.,TRBJ2-7,.,CASSAGRDHPSYEQYF,TGTGCCAGCAGCGCCGGGCGGGACCACCCGAGCTACGAGCAGTACTTC
TRBV29-1,TRBD1,TRBJ2-7,.,CSGLGGQDTYEQYF,TGCAGCGGGTTAGGGGGACAGGACACCTACGAGCAGTACTTC
TRBV7-6,TRBD2,TRBJ2-1,.,CASSLDPSGRTNNEQFF,TGTGCCAGCAGCTTAGACCCAAGCGGGAGGACGAACAATGAGCAGTTCTTC
TRBV5-1,TRBD2,TRBJ2-1,once,CASRLGVAGGPNEQFF,TGCGCCAGCCGCCTGGGGGTAGCGGGAGGGCCCAATGAGCAGTTCTTC
TRBV14,TRBD1,TRBJ1-2,.,CASSRDRGAFNYGYTF,TGTGCCAGCAGCCGGGACAGGGGCGCATTTAACTATGGCTACACCTTC
TRBV19,.,TRBJ1-2,.,CASSILALYGYTF,TGTGCCAGTAGTATCCTAGCACTCTATGGCTACACCTTC
TRBV7-9,TRBD2,TRBJ2-7,.,CASSRTSGRDEQYF,TGTGCCAGCAGCCGTACTAGCGGGAGAGACGAGCAGTACTTC
TRBV30,TRBD2,TRBJ2-3,.,CARASGNTDTQYF,TGTGCCCGGGCTAGCGGAAACACAGATACGCAGTATTTT
TRBV18,.,TRBJ2-3,.,CASSPSGITDTQYF,TGTGCCAGCTCACCAAGTGGCATCACAGATACGCAGTATTTT
TRBV30,TRBD2,TRBJ2-1,.,CAWSTGTSGSSEQFF,TGTGCCTGGAGCACCGGGACTAGCGGGAGTAGTGAGCAGTTCTTC
TRBV10-3,TRBD1,TRBJ2-7,.,CAISEGQGAREQYF,TGTGCCATCAGTGAGGGTCAGGGGGCGAGGGAGCAGTACTTC
TRBV6-1,.,TRBJ1-3,.,CASSEQTAQPDF,TGTGCCAGCAGTGAACAGACAGCCCAGCCGGATTTT
TRBV11-3,.,TRBJ2-7,.,CASSFASEGYEQYF,TGTGCCAGCAGCTTCGCTAGCGAGGGCTACGAGCAGTACTTC
TRBV5-5,.,TRBJ2-7,.,CASSLVQGYEQYF,TGTGCCAGCAGCTTGGTACAGGGCTACGAGCAGTACTTC
TRBV7-3,TRBD1,TRBJ2-3,.,CASSLRDRYTDTQYF,TGTGCCAGCAGCTTACGGGACAGATACACAGATACGCAGTATTTT
TRBV2,.,TRBJ2-3,.,CASSEASVPPDTQYF,TGTGCCAGCAGTGAAGCTAGCGTTCCTCCAGATACGCAGTATTTT
TRBV5-1,.,TRBJ1-5,.,CASSLFTGSNQPQHF,TGCGCCAGCAGCTTGTTTACGGGTAGCAATCAGCCCCAGCATTTT
TRBV5-4,TRBD2,TRBJ2-3,.,CASSAGLTSGSLADTQYF,TGTGCCAGCAGCGCTGGCCTTACTAGCGGGAGCCTCGCAGATACGCAGTATTTT
TRBV10-3,TRBD2,TRBJ2-3,.,CAISARGGAGGTDTQYF,TGTGCCATCAGCGCACGGGGCGGAGCGGGGGGCACAGATACGCAGTATTTT
TRBV27,.,TRBJ2-2,.,CASSSRDTVLGELFF,TGTGCCAGCAGTAGCCGGGACACCGTCCTCGGGGAGCTGTTTTTT
TRBV7-3,.,TRBJ2-5,.,CASSLTSTRGSQETQYF,TGTGCCAGCAGCTTAACGTCTACTAGGGGGTCCCAAGAGACCCAGTACTTC
TRBV7-2,.,TRBJ1-4,.,CASSSPGEKLFF,TGTGCCAGCAGCTCCCCAGGGGAAAAACTGTTTTTT
TRBV28,.,TRBJ1-2,.,CASSPGGDHYGYTF,TGTGCCAGCAGTCCCGGGGGGGATCACTATGGCTACACCTTC